This TCR beta chain comes out of a study of T cell responses to AZD1222 COVID-19 vaccine. On the study more broadly: Second-dose timings of about 4 or about 12 weeks were pooled.

With respect to this clone: The target antigen is unknown.

Study-level results: Spike-specific TCR repertoires showed rising breadth and depth after two AZD1222 doses. Dominant at 160-218 and 743-854, vaccine-associated CD4 TCRs also spanned spike.

There are 14 residues in the CDR3. The V and J ends lost 5 bases and 11 bases, in that order; junction bases with no gene match: 8. Germline-derived CDR1 and CDR2 are PRHDT and FYEKMQ (reference sequence). Sequenced by immunoSEQ multiplex PCR; TCRdb stores in-frame clones only, minus some. Of about 120,000 clones listed, approximately 87% are singletons. The chain has TRBV13 and TRBJ1-5; TRBD1 aligns across 11 bases. The sequence derives from an adult in good health. The source was peripheral blood, collected on day 0 of AZD1222 vaccination. CDR3 protein: CASSLGTGGMAQHF. In nucleotides, the CDR3 is TGTGCCAGCAGCCTCGGGACAGGGGGTATGGCCCAGCATTTT.